Below, 28 T cell receptor beta chains from the same sample are listed, as sequenced in a study of cytomegalovirus exposure and HLA in healthy donors. Only in-frame clones appear in the TCRdb table, and some are missing; sequencing was by immunoSEQ multiplex PCR. The table includes 140,000 to 150,000 clones, approximately 93% detected once. Sample: PBMCs. The receptors here all came from a man aged 18-30 years in good health and CMV-seronegative.

J is TRBJ2-7 and V is TRBV11-2; a weak D match, TRBD2 (5 bases). Germline CDR1 is SGHAT and CDR2 is FQNNGV. The V and J ends lost 0 bases and 0 bases respectively, with 15 bases between them. The CDR3 length is 17 residues. CDR3 coding DNA: TGTGCCAGCAGCTTAGAAGGCGGACTTATCTACTCCTACGAGCAGTACTTC. This translates into CASSLEGGLIYSYEQYF.

The chain joins TRBV9 to TRBJ2-3, with D perhaps TRBD2 (7 bases). This CDR3 is built from 15 residues. Trimming removed 1 base from V and 5 bases from J, with 14 bases in between. CDR1 is SGDLS, CDR2 YYNGEE, per germline. As DNA, the CDR3 is TGTGCCAGCAGCGTACGTTGGGGGGGCGGAGATACGCAGTATTTT. It codes for CASSVRWGGGDTQYF.

This rearrangement joins TRBV29-1 to TRBJ2-7; TRBD1 aligns across 7 bases. CDR1 is SQVTM and CDR2 is ANQGSEA in the germline V gene. The CDR3 runs 12 residues. V lost 7 bases and J lost 4; bases outside the gene matches: 7. CDR3 DNA sequence: TGCAGCGCTGCGACAGGGAAATACGAGCAGTACTTC. It yields the protein CSAATGKYEQYF.

In this sample, this clone turned up a few times. The chain carries TRBV6-1 and TRBJ1-4; 12 bases match TRBD1. The CDR3 totals 14 residues. Trimming cost V 7 bases and J 6 bases; bases outside gene matches: 3. The germline V gene encodes CDR1 MNHNS and CDR2 SASEGT. CDR3: CASNRDRGHEKLFF. DNA of the CDR3: TGTGCCAGCAACCGGGACAGGGGGCATGAAAAACTGTTTTTT.

V and J are TRBV14 and TRBJ1-1; tentatively, D is TRBD1 (5 bases). Germline-derived CDR1 and CDR2 are SGHDN and FVKESK. Trimming pared 1 base from V and 6 bases from J, leaving 6 bases between. This CDR3 spans 12 amino acids. CDR3 protein: CASSQVGPEAFF. The CDR3 nucleotides read TGTGCCAGCAGCCAAGTGGGGCCTGAAGCTTTCTTT. The variable domain in full, completed from reference TRBV14 and TRBJ1-1, reads EAGVTQFPSHSVIEKGQTVTLRCDPISGHDNLYWYRRVMGKEIKFLLHFVKESKQDESGMPNNRFLAERTGGTYSTLKVQPAELEDSGVYFCASSQVGPEAFFGQGTRLTVV.

The table lists this clone with a count of one. The chain recombines TRBV6-5 with TRBJ2-7, with TRBD2 as a possible D gene (6 bases). The germline V gene has CDR1 MNHEY and CDR2 SVGAGI. CDR3 length: 14 residues. V was clipped by 0 bases and J by 9 bases, with 15 bases between them. This chain's CDR3 is CASSYSAGMMAQYV. CDR3 nucleotides: TGTGCCAGCAGTTACTCGGCGGGGATGATGGCGCAGTACGTC.

The chain uses TRBV5-1 and TRBJ1-3, with 10 positions matching TRBD1. Germline V lookup: CDR1 SGHRS, CDR2 YFSETQ. The V gene end was trimmed by 0 bases and the J gene end by 3 bases; junction bases not matched to a gene: 6. This CDR3 comprises 17 residues. CDR3 loop: CASSLVTGQGHGNTIYF. CDR3 DNA sequence: TGCGCCAGCAGCTTGGTAACGGGACAGGGGCATGGAAACACCATATATTTT.

This rearrangement joins TRBV18 to TRBJ1-5; unclear D gene. This CDR3 spans 16 amino acids. Germline V gene data show CDR1 as KGHSH and CDR2 as LQKENI. The germline V and J ends were trimmed by 1 base and 2 bases, with 12 bases remaining between them. CDR3: CASSPLPPAGNQPQHF. For the CDR3, the DNA is TGTGCCAGCTCACCACTCCCTCCAGCGGGCAATCAGCCCCAGCATTTT.

The V call is TRBV18, the J call TRBJ2-1; 7 bases match TRBD2. This CDR3 has 14 residues. Losses at the gene ends were 2 bases for V and 8 bases for J; bases not matched to a gene: 6. CDR1 and CDR2 (germline): KGHSH, LQKENI. The chain's CDR3 is CASSPGGGLDEQFF. The CDR3 bases are TGTGCCAGCTCACCAGGGGGGGGATTGGATGAGCAGTTCTTC.

This clone appeared a single time. The chain links TRBV28 to TRBJ1-5, with a weak D call TRBD1 (5 bases). V lost 6 bases and J lost 1, with 10 bases in between. The CDR3 length is 14 residues. CDR1 and CDR2 (germline): MDHEN, SYDVKM. The CDR3 reads CASRQGGSNQPQHF. The CDR3 DNA sequence: TGTGCCAGCAGGCAGGGAGGAAGCAATCAGCCCCAGCATTTT.

The gene calls are TRBV27 and TRBJ2-3; 7 bases fit TRBD2. Germline V gives CDR1 MNHEY, CDR2 SMNVEV (reference sequence). The CDR3 is 17 amino acids. The junction had 10 bases not matched to a gene; V was cut back by 1 base and J by 3 bases. The CDR3 DNA follows: TGTGCCAGCAGTTTATTGACTACGGGAGGAGGGACAGATACGCAGTATTTT. Protein product: CASSLLTTGGGTDTQYF.

This clone occurred once. The rearrangement uses TRBV7-2 and TRBJ2-7; TRBD1 aligns across 8 bases. CDR3 length: 16 residues. V shed 5 bases, J shed 3 bases, and the junction held 12 bases outside the gene matches. Germline values: CDR1 SGHTA, CDR2 FQGNSA. CDR3 protein: CASSPSGDRFVYEQYF. CDR3 nucleotide sequence: TGTGCCAGCAGCCCTAGTGGGGACAGGTTCGTCTACGAGCAGTACTTC.

This clone was observed a handful of times. This sequence joins TRBV19 and TRBJ1-5; D is possibly TRBD1 (6 bases). Germline lookup yields CDR1 LNHDA and CDR2 SQIVND (reference sequence). Trimming left V 5 bases short and J 5 bases short, with 13 bases between. This CDR3 has 14 residues. The CDR3 reads CASSHRGGDQPQHF. Here the CDR3 DNA reads TGTGCCAGTAGTCACCGAGGGGGGGATCAGCCCCAGCATTTT.

V is TRBV10-1 and J is TRBJ2-1; tentatively, D is TRBD2 (5 bases). Deletions cut 8 bases from V and 4 bases from J, with 12 bases between. The CDR3 runs to 13 residues. Germline V gene lookup returns CDR1 WNHNN and CDR2 SYGVQD (reference sequence). CDR3 loop: CASSVGVYNEQFF. CDR3 sequence (DNA): TGCGCCAGCTCGGTCGGGGTGTACAATGAGCAGTTCTTC.

This chain uses TRBV19 with TRBJ1-2; the D is unclear. Trimming cost V 4 bases and J 0 bases, with 12 bases left between them. This CDR3 comprises 15 residues. Germline values: CDR1 LNHDA, CDR2 SQIVND (reference sequence). CDR3 amino acids: CASSTRRETNYGYTF. CDR3 DNA: TGTGCCAGTAGTACCCGGCGGGAAACTAACTATGGCTACACCTTC.

The chain uses TRBV27 and TRBJ2-5, with 11 bases matching TRBD2. V lost 2 bases to trimming and J lost 5 bases; unmatched junction nucleotides: 4. The CDR3 is 15 amino acids. Germline V gene sequence: CDR1 MNHEY, CDR2 SMNVEV (reference sequence). CDR3 bases: TGTGCCAGCAGTTTAGCTAGCGGGAGGAGGGAGACCCAGTACTTC. This encodes CASSLASGRRETQYF.

The CDR3 region has the DNA TGTGCCAGCAGCGTAGGCAGGCTCTCTGGAAACACCATATATTTT. It encodes CASSVGRLSGNTIYF. The rearrangement joins TRBV9 to TRBJ1-3; D ambiguous. The germline V gene encodes CDR1 SGDLS and CDR2 YYNGEE. Trimming removed 0 bases from V and 0 bases from J, with 7 bases in between. There are 15 residues in the CDR3.

V is TRBV5-1 and J is TRBJ2-5; no definite D call. This CDR3 is built from 15 residues. Trimming took 0 bases from V and 5 from J, leaving 14 bases between them. Germline lookup yields CDR1 SGHRS and CDR2 YFSETQ. CDR3 sequence reads: CASSLGSVIGETQYF. The CDR3 DNA reads as TGCGCCAGCAGCTTGGGGTCAGTTATCGGGGAGACCCAGTACTTC. Filled out from reference TRBV5-1 and TRBJ2-5, the complete variable domain reads KAGVTQTPRYLIKTRGQQVTLSCSPISGHRSVSWYQQTPGQGLQFLFEYFSETQRNKGNFPGRFSGRQFSNSRSEMNVSTLELGDSALYLCASSLGSVIGETQYFGPGTRLLVL.

The V gene is TRBV15, the J gene TRBJ2-4; no clear D. V lost 3 bases, J lost 0 bases, and 18 bases lay in between. CDR1 and CDR2 from the germline V gene are LNHNV and YYDKDF (reference sequence). This CDR3 spans 18 amino acids. CDR3 nucleotides: TGTGCCACCAGCAGCGACCGAGTGCGGTCGCTAGCCAAAAACATTCAGTACTTC. Translated: CATSSDRVRSLAKNIQYF.

J is TRBJ1-3 and V is TRBV6-1, with 10 bases fitting TRBD1. In germline, CDR1 is MNHNS, CDR2 SASEGT. This CDR3 contains 15 residues. V lost 3 bases, J lost 2 bases, and 1 base stayed unmatched. CDR3 bases: TGTGCCAGCAGTGATGGGACAGGGGCTGGAAACACCATATATTTT. It is translated as CASSDGTGAGNTIYF.

The chain has TRBV5-1 and TRBJ2-1; 9 bases are shared with TRBD2. The CDR3 has 16 residues. The trim removed 1 base at V and 4 bases at J, leaving 6 bases unmatched. Germline V gene data show CDR1 as SGHRS and CDR2 as YFSETQ. CDR3 loop: CASSLPLAGWYNEQFF. The CDR3 nucleotides read TGCGCCAGCAGCTTGCCCCTAGCGGGGTGGTACAATGAGCAGTTCTTC. The whole variable domain, remainder taken from reference TRBV5-1 and TRBJ2-1, is KAGVTQTPRYLIKTRGQQVTLSCSPISGHRSVSWYQQTPGQGLQFLFEYFSETQRNKGNFPGRFSGRQFSNSRSEMNVSTLELGDSALYLCASSLPLAGWYNEQFFGPGTRLTVL.

This clone was counted a few times. The chain links TRBV6-1 to TRBJ2-7, with 8 bases aligning to TRBD1. Germline V CDR1 and CDR2: MNHNS, SASEGT. This CDR3 contains 14 residues. The V and J ends lost 4 bases and 5 bases, in that order; junction bases with no gene match: 7. This chain's CDR3 is CASSGRDRHHEQYF. The CDR3 nucleotides are TGTGCCAGCAGTGGCCGGGACAGGCACCACGAGCAGTACTTC.

The V and J genes are TRBV27 and TRBJ2-3; TRBD2 aligns across 8 bases. The CDR3 extends over 14 amino acids. The germline CDR1 and CDR2 sequences are MNHEY and SMNVEV (reference sequence). V lost 9 bases to trimming and J lost 2 bases; unmatched junction nucleotides: 7. The DNA for the CDR3 is TGTGCCAGTGGACTAGCCCGACTCACAGATACGCAGTATTTT. It yields the protein CASGLARLTDTQYF.

The chain recombines TRBV25-1 with TRBJ2-5; 9 nucleotides match TRBD1. CDR3 length: 17 amino acids. The germline V gene has CDR1 MGHDK and CDR2 SYGVNS. J was trimmed by 5 bases and V by 2 bases; bases with no gene match: 12. CDR3 nucleotides: TGTGCCAGCAGTGAAGGGAGGGTACAGGGGGCGCGGGAGACCCAGTACTTC. Protein sequence: CASSEGRVQGARETQYF.

This rearrangement joins TRBV4-3 to TRBJ1-2; D possibly corresponds to TRBD1 (5 bases). Per the germline V gene, CDR1 is LGHNA and CDR2 is YSLEER. The V end was cut by 5 bases, the J end by 6 bases, with 19 bases between. The CDR3 runs 15 residues. The CDR3 sequence is CASSGASTEPHGYTF. The CDR3 coding sequence is TGCGCCAGCAGCGGGGCATCAACTGAGCCCCATGGCTACACCTTC.

The V gene is TRBV9, the J gene TRBJ2-7, with 7 nucleotides matching TRBD1. The length of the CDR3 is 14 residues. The junction had 6 bases not matched to a gene; V was cut back by 4 bases and J by 2 bases. Germline CDR1 and CDR2: SGDLS and YYNGEE. The DNA of the CDR3 is TGTGCCAGCAGCCCAAGGGACAGAGCCTACGAGCAGTACTTC. The encoded protein is CASSPRDRAYEQYF.

The V call is TRBV13, the J call TRBJ2-5; 9 bases line up with TRBD1. The CDR3 is made up of 15 amino acids. Germline CDR1 PRHDT, CDR2 FYEKMQ (reference sequence). The junction had 3 bases not matched to a gene; V was cut back by 2 bases and J by 2 bases. The CDR3: CASSLRGTGQETQYF. The CDR3, as DNA: TGTGCCAGCAGCTTAAGGGGGACAGGGCAAGAGACCCAGTACTTC.

This clone was seen a few times. The gene calls are TRBV5-1 and TRBJ1-2; possible D gene TRBD1, 5 bases. Trimming shortened V by 4 bases and J by 4 bases, and 14 bases separated the two germline ends. CDR3 length equals 14 residues. In germline, CDR1 is SGHRS, CDR2 YFSETQ. This chain's CDR3 is CASSPGGATYGYTF. CDR3 DNA: TGCGCCAGCAGCCCGGGTGGGGCGACCTATGGCTACACCTTC.